This TCR beta chain was sequenced during a study of T cells in Graves' hyperthyroidism and ophthalmopathy. General observations from the study: Ophthalmopathy and stable hyperthyroidism were separated by a 13 V-J model.

About this clonotype: The antigen remains unidentified.

In germline, CDR1 is SGHDN, CDR2 FVKESK. Trimming pared 2 bases from V and 2 bases from J, leaving 10 bases between. CDR3 length: 15 residues. TCR beta CDR3 sequences were amplified from RNA transcripts. Carried out on the TCR CDR3, a first-round RT-PCR used the HTBI primer set. From the multiplex PCR reads, TCRdb called clonotypes with MiXCR, one entry per CDR3 protein. The table records just over 550,000 distinct CDR3 sequences, around 46% of them present only once. The chain joins TRBV14 to TRBJ1-3, with D possibly matching TRBD1 (5 bases). This TCR came from a young woman with Graves' hyperthyroidism. Sequenced material: peripheral blood or thyroid tissue (not recorded which). The DNA of the CDR3 is TGTGCCAGCAGCCAATATCAGGGTACTGGAAACACCATATATTTT. The encoded protein is CASSQYQGTGNTIYF.